This T cell receptor beta chain was captured by sequencing in a study of T-cell reconstitution after alpha-beta-depleted transplantation in children. Study-level findings and limits: Surviving recipient T cells and thymic progenitors accounted for the high day-60 TCRbeta diversity observed in some patients. The study reportedly traced alpha-beta T cells about two months after transplant to several hundred expanded graft clones. T-cell counts and diversity were attributed mostly to newly produced T cells one year after transplant.

V lost 8 bases to trimming and J lost 4 bases; unmatched junction nucleotides: 17. The CDR3 is made up of 17 amino acids. This clonotype was recorded a few times. The antigen remains unidentified. A library of TCRbeta sequences, prepared with unique molecular identifiers, was generated. A single record per CDR3 protein comes from TCRdb applying MiXCR to the PCR reads. The top ten hold more than 9% of the sample, which has approximately 110,000 distinct CDR3 sequences, 23% seen once. The sample was PBMCs, mostly from graft donor cells, taken 180 days after TCRalphabeta/CD19-depleted stem cell transplant. The V gene is TRBV12-3 or TRBV12-4, the J gene TRBJ1-3, with 7 bases identical to TRBD1. The receptor comes from a male patient aged 2 to 9 who had a stem cell transplant for chronic granulomatous disease, so the T cells may come from the graft donor. The CDR3, as DNA: TGTGCCAGCGTGATTCAGCTACTTGGGACAGCGGGAAACACCATATATTTT. Translating it yields CASVIQLLGTAGNTIYF.